This T cell receptor (beta chain) was observed in a study of Ad26.COV2.S vaccination and SARS-CoV-2 variants. Study-wide background: The study gave Ad26.COV2.S intramuscularly, once or twice 56 days apart.

The treatment here: approximately 18 received Ad26.COV2.S at low or high dose, single or two shots; roughly 5 received placebo; per-sample allocation not given. Sampling was done on day 63 after the first vaccine or placebo injection. It was Wuhan-strain SARS-CoV-2 spike that the Ad26 vaccine vector expressed. Data came from immunoSEQ multiplex PCR; TCRdb stores just in-frame clones and leaves some out. The sample has hundreds of thousands of clones; around 86% are singletons. The receptor's source is a person between 18 and 65 years old who received the Ad26.COV2.S COVID-19 vaccine or a placebo. The starting material was peripheral blood, obtained in a trial of Ad26.COV2.S vaccine versus placebo.

DNA for the CDR3: TGCAGCGCCTCAGAGGGGGCCGACACCGGGGAGCTGTTTTTT. Amino acids: CSASEGADTGELFF. This chain joins TRBV29-1 and TRBJ2-2; the match to TRBD1 covers 7 bases. This CDR3 is built from 14 residues. Germline-derived CDR1 and CDR2 are SQVTM and ANQGSEA. The junction had 8 bases not matched to a gene; V was cut back by 7 bases and J by 3 bases.